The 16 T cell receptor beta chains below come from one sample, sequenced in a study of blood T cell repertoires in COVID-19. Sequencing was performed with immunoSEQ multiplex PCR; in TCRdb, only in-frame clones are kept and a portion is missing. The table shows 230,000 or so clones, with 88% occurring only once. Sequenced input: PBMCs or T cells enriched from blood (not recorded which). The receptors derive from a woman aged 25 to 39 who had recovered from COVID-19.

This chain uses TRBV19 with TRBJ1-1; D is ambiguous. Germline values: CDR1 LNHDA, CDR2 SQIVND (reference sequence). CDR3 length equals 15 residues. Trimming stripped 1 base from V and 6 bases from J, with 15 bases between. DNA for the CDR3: TGTGCCAGTAGTATAGCTGGCGGGGTGAGGGCTGAAGCTTTCTTT. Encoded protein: CASSIAGGVRAEAFF.

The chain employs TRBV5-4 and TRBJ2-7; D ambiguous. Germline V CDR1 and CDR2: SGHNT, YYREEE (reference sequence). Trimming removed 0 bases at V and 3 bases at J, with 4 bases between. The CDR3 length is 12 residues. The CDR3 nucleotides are TGTGCCAGCAGCTTGGATTACTACGAGCAGTACTTC. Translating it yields CASSLDYYEQYF.

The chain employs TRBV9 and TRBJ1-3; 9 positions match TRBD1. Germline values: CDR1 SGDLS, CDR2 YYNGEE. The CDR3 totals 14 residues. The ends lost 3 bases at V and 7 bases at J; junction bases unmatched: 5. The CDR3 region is CASSATQGANTIYF. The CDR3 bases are TGTGCCAGCAGCGCCACACAGGGGGCGAACACCATATATTTT. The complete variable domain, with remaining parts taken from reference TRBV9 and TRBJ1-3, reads DSGVTQTPKHLITATGQRVTLRCSPRSGDLSVYWYQQSLDQGLQFLIQYYNGEERAKGNILERFSAQQFPDLHSELNLSSLELGDSALYFCASSATQGANTIYFGEGSWLTVV.

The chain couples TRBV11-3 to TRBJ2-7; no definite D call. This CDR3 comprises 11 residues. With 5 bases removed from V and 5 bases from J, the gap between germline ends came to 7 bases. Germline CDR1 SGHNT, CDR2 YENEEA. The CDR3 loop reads CASSITDEQYF. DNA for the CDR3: TGTGCCAGCAGCATCACAGACGAGCAGTACTTC.

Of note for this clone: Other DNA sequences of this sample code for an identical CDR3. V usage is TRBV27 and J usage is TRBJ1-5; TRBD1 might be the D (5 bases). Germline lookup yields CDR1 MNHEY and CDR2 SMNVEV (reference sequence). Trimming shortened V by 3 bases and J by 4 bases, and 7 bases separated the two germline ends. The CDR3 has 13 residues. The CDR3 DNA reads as TGTGCCAGCAGTTTCGGGGGAAATCAGCCCCAGCATTTT. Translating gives CASSFGGNQPQHF.

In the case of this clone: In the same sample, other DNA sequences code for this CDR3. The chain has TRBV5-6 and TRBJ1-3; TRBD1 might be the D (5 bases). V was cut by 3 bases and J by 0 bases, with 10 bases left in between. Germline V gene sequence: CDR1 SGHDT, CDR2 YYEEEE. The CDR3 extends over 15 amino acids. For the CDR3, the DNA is TGTGCCAGCAGCTATACAGGCTTCTCTGGAAACACCATATATTTT. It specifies CASSYTGFSGNTIYF.

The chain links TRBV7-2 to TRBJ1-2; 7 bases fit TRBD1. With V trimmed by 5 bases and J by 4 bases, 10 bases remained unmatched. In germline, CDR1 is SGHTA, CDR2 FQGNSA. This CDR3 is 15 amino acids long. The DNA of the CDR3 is TGTGCCAGCAGCCCGAAGGGACAGCCCTTCTATGGCTACACCTTC. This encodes CASSPKGQPFYGYTF.

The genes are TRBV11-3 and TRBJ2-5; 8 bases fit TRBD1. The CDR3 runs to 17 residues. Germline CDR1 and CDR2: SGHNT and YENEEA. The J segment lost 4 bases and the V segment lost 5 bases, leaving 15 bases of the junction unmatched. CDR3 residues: CASSRTFGQGDGETQYF. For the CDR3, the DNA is TGTGCCAGCAGCCGAACCTTTGGACAGGGCGACGGAGAGACCCAGTACTTC.

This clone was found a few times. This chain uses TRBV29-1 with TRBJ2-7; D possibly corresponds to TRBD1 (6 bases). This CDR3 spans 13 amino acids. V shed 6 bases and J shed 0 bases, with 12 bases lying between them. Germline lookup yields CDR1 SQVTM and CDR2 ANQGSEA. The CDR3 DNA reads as TGCAGCGTATCCAGGGGTGTCTCCTACGAGCAGTACTTC. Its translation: CSVSRGVSYEQYF.

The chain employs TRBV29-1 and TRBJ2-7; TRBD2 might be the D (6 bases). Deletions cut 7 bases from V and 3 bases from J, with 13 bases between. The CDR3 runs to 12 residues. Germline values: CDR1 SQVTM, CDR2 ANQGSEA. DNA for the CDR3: TGCAGCGCCGAGGAGGGGAGCTACGAGCAGTACTTC. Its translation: CSAEEGSYEQYF.

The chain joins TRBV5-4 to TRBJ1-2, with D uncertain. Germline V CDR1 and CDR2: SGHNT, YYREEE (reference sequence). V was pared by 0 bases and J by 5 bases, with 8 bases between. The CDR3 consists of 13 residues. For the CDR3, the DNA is TGTGCCAGCAGCTTGGGAGGGCAGTATGGCTACACCTTC. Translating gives CASSLGGQYGYTF.

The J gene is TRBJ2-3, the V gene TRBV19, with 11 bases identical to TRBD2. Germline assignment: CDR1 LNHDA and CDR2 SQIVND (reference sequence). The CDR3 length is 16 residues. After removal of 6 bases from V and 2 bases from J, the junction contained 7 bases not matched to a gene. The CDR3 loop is CASSKGLADYTDTQYF. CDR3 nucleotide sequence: TGTGCCAGTAGCAAGGGACTAGCGGACTACACAGATACGCAGTATTTT.

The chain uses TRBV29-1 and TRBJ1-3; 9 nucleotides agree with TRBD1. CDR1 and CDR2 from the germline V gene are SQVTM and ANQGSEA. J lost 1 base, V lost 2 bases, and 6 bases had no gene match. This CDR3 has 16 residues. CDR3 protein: CSVETGQGLSGNTIYF. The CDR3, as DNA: TGCAGCGTTGAAACTGGACAGGGGCTATCTGGAAACACCATATATTTT.

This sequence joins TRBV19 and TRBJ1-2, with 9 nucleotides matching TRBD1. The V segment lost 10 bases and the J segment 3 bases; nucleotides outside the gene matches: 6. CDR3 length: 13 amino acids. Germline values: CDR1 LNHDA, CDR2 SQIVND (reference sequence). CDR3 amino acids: CATPGQGDYGYTF. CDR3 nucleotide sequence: TGTGCCACCCCGGGACAGGGCGACTATGGCTACACCTTC.

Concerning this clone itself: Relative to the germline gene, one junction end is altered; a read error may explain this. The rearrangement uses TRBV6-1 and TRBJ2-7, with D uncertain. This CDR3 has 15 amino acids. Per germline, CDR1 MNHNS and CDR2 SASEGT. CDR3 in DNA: TGTGCCAGCAGTCAAGCTGGTTCAGTCTTCGACGAGCAGTACTTC. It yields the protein CASSQAGSVFDEQYF.

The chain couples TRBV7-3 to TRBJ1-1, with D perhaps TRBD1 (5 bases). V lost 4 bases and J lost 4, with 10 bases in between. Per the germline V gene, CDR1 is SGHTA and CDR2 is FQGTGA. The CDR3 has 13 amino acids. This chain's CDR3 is CASSSHGGTEAFF. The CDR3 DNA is TGTGCCAGCAGCTCCCACGGGGGCACTGAAGCTTTCTTT.